This TCR beta chain was observed in a study of blood T cell repertoires in COVID-19. The CDR3 consists of 14 residues. V lost 2 bases and J 10 bases, leaving 15 bases between the germline ends. Germline values: CDR1 LGHDT, CDR2 YNNKEL (reference sequence). Original handling: Amplification from reference gene primers served as the basis for estimated nucleated cell counts. Only in-frame clones appear in the TCRdb table, and some are missing; sequencing was by immunoSEQ multiplex PCR. D and trimming come from the DNA, and the V and J calls and clone size come from that table. The table lists some 200,000 clones, about 83% of them singletons. The table lists this clone with a few counts.

The TCR originated in an older woman with COVID-19, enrolled during active disease. The sample was peripheral blood. V is TRBV3-1 (or the pseudogene TRBV3-2) and J is TRBJ1-3; D possibly corresponds to TRBD1 (5 bases). CDR3 region: CASSQFGGVETIYF. The CDR3 DNA follows: TGTGCCAGCAGCCAATTTGGAGGGGTTGAAACCATATATTTT.